Included here is one T cell receptor beta chain sequence, with context. As yet, its antigen is unknown. Only one heparinised blood draw was taken per donor, and its volume averaged around 100 mL. This sample was taken from a study of beta chain features in type 1 diabetes. Whole-study results and caveats: TCRB CDR3 length was moderately but significantly reduced in all four CD4+ subsets of Type 1 diabetes patients.

Reverse transcribing all isolated RNA meant expressed TCRB transcripts were sequenced. Assay used: immunoSEQ multiplex PCR; TCRdb lists only in-frame clones, some missing. Altogether 350,000 to 400,000 clones are present, over 10% being singletons, with the ten largest covering about 0.01%. Deletions cut 6 bases from V and 4 bases from J, with 13 bases between. In germline, CDR1 is MDHEN, CDR2 SYDVKM. The CDR3 contains 13 residues. The origin of this receptor is a woman aged 18-30 years with type 1 diabetes. J is TRBJ2-7 and V is TRBV28; weak D call: TRBD1 (6 bases). The sequencing input was naive CD4+ T cells from blood. CDR3 sequence reads: CASRDSQGYEQYF. CDR3 bases: TGTGCCAGCAGGGACTCACAGGGTTACGAGCAGTACTTC.